The sequence of this T cell receptor beta chain was determined in a study of control samples from healthy donors and cancer patients. Germline loops: CDR1 SEHNR, CDR2 FQNEAQ (reference sequence). The CDR3 has 16 residues. The junction had 8 bases not matched to a gene; V was cut back by 5 bases and J by 5 bases. Only in-frame clones appear in the TCRdb table, and some are missing; sequencing was by immunoSEQ multiplex PCR. The table shows roughly 120,000 clones, with 85% to 95% occurring only once. This receptor was obtained from a man aged 25 to 45 in good health. This chain connects TRBV7-9 to TRBJ2-1; 11 nucleotides agree with TRBD2. The specimen sequenced was blood. The CDR3 reads CASSRIASGGNNEQFF. For the CDR3, the DNA is TGTGCCAGCAGCCGAATCGCTAGCGGGGGGAACAATGAGCAGTTCTTC.